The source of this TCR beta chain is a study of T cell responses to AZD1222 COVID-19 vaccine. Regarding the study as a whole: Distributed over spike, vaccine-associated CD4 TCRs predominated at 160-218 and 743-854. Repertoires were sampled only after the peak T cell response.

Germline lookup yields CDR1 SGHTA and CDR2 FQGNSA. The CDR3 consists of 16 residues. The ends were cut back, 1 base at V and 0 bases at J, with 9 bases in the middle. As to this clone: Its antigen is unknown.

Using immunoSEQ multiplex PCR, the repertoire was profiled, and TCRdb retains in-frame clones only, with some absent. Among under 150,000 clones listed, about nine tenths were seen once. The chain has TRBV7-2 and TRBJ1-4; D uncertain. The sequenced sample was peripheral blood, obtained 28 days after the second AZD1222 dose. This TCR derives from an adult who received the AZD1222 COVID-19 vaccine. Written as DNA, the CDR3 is TGTGCCAGCAGCTTAGGTTCCGGGGCAACTAATGAAAAACTGTTTTTT. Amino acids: CASSLGSGATNEKLFF.